The TCR beta chain under discussion was sequenced for a study of early T cells in non-severe SARS-CoV-2 infection. On the study more broadly: Sequencing used unsorted whole-blood bulk RNA, so chains lack pairing.

Points from the study as a whole: Using VDJdb, the matching emphasized anti-spike CD8 responses while missing private and CD4 specificities.

Germline values: CDR1 SNHLY, CDR2 FYNNEI. This CDR3 has 14 amino acids. The V end lost 7 bases, the J end lost 3 bases, and 12 bases lay between the germline ends. The protocol attached unique molecular identifiers to individual cDNA molecules. TCRdb redid the calling of the 5' RACE reads with MiXCR, one entry per CDR3 protein. The sample carries fewer than 55,000 distinct CDR3 sequences, about 9.7% recorded once. Ten or more counts support this clonotype. Its antigen is currently unknown. Sequencing was carried out using whole blood. The origin of this receptor is an adult who was a healthcare worker with PCR-confirmed SARS-CoV-2 infection or an uninfected control (not recorded which). V and J are TRBV2 and TRBJ2-2; D remains unclear. The CDR3 sequence: CASTPDVYTGELFF. CDR3 nucleotide sequence: TGTGCCAGCACCCCGGACGTCTACACCGGGGAGCTGTTTTTT. Complete variable domain (other parts from reference TRBV2 and TRBJ2-2): EPEVTQTPSHQVTQMGQEVILRCVPISNHLYFYWYRQILGQKVEFLVSFYNNEISEKSEIFDDQFSVERPDGSNFTLKIRSTKLEDSAMYFCASTPDVYTGELFFGEGSRLTVL.